These 8 T cell receptor beta chains originate from one sample sequenced in a study of cytomegalovirus exposure and HLA in healthy donors. The PCR contained 60 Vbeta and 13 Jbeta primers. Assay: immunoSEQ multiplex PCR; the TCRdb copy retains only in-frame clones and omits some. This sample has 150,000 to 200,000 clones, with approximately 81% found just once. The specimen sequenced was PBMCs. All receptors come from a man aged 25 to 45 in good health and CMV-seropositive.

As to this clone: The junction and the germline gene differ at one end; a read error may be behind it. Other DNA sequences in this sample translate to the same CDR3. This chain connects TRBV6-5 to TRBJ1-2; a possible D gene is TRBD1 (6 bases). This CDR3 is built from 12 residues. Germline V gene data show CDR1 as MNHEY and CDR2 as SVGAGI. CDR3 loop: CASSATGDGYTF. CDR3 DNA: TGTGCCAGCAGTGCGACAGGCGATGGCTATACCTTC.

The V and J genes are TRBV9 and TRBJ1-1, with D hard to call. The V gene lost 4 bases and the J gene lost 0 bases, with 10 bases spanning the gap. The CDR3 sequence is 14 residues long. CDR1 is SGDLS, CDR2 YYNGEE, per germline. CDR3 protein: CASSLREMNTEAFF. The DNA of the CDR3 is TGTGCCAGCAGCCTCCGGGAGATGAACACTGAAGCTTTCTTT.

This CDR3 is CASSPRRGHLYGYTF. CDR3 DNA: TGTGCCAGCAGCCCCAGAAGGGGACACCTCTATGGCTACACCTTC. The rearrangement links TRBV7-2 to TRBJ1-2, with D possibly TRBD1 on 6 matching bases. Germline V CDR1 and CDR2: SGHTA, FQGNSA. CDR3 length: 15 residues. V was clipped by 5 bases and J by 4 bases, with 17 bases between them.

The V gene is TRBV5-1, the J gene TRBJ1-1; D remains ambiguous. The CDR3 spans 14 residues. Germline V gives CDR1 SGHRS, CDR2 YFSETQ. V was trimmed by 1 base and J by 7 bases, leaving 14 bases between them. CDR3 residues: CASSLMSPQDEAFF. The CDR3, as DNA: TGCGCCAGCAGCTTGATGTCTCCTCAGGATGAAGCTTTCTTT.

This chain links TRBV7-8 with TRBJ2-7; 11 nucleotides align to TRBD2. CDR3 length equals 18 residues. J was trimmed by 2 bases and V by 2 bases; bases with no gene match: 11. Germline values: CDR1 SGHVS, CDR2 FQNEAQ. CDR3 DNA sequence: TGTGCCAGCAGCTTAAACCTAGCGGGAGGAACGGGGACCTACGAGCAGTACTTC. It codes for CASSLNLAGGTGTYEQYF.

The rearrangement links TRBV29-1 to TRBJ2-3, with unresolved D. The CDR3 loop spans 12 amino acids. V lost 3 bases and J 1 base, leaving 5 bases between the germline ends. Germline CDR1 is SQVTM and CDR2 is ANQGSEA. Here the CDR3 DNA reads TGCAGCGTTGATACAGGCACAGATACGCAGTATTTT. Translated, it gives CSVDTGTDTQYF.

J is TRBJ2-6 and V is TRBV4-1; 8 positions agree with TRBD1. The ends lost 0 bases at V and 3 bases at J; junction bases unmatched: 10. Looked up from germline, CDR1 is MGHRA and CDR2 is YSYEKL. This CDR3 comprises 19 residues. The chain's CDR3 is CASSQDVWQGARGANVLTF. CDR3 DNA: TGCGCCAGCAGCCAAGATGTTTGGCAGGGGGCGCGTGGGGCCAACGTCCTGACTTTC.

This sequence joins TRBV4-3 and TRBJ2-7, with D maybe TRBD2 (6 bases). The CDR3 contains 17 residues. V lost 0 bases and J 9 bases, leaving 24 bases between the germline ends. The germline gives CDR1 LGHNA, CDR2 YSLEER. CDR3 bases: TGCGCCAGCAGCCAAGAGCACACCGGGAGCTCTCGTGATGGGCAGTACTTC. This gives the protein CASSQEHTGSSRDGQYF.